The rows below give T cell receptor beta chains drawn from one sample of a study of blood T cell repertoires in COVID-19. Data came from immunoSEQ multiplex PCR; TCRdb stores just in-frame clones and leaves some out. The data show 60,000 or so clones, approximately 88% seen once. Sequenced: peripheral blood. The receptors come from a man in his thirties or forties with COVID-19, enrolled during active disease. Both conserved end residues are trimmed from each CDR3.

v_gene,j_gene,CDR3aa
TRBV27,TRBJ1-1,ASSLNRDTEAF
TRBV7-9,TRBJ1-4,ASSEPGQIRGANEKLF
TRBV18,TRBJ2-1,ASSARLAGGLGSYNEQF
TRBV9,TRBJ2-7,ASSVGGSGILEQY
TRBV5-6,TRBJ1-2,ASSLRERGYT
TRBV11-2,TRBJ1-5,ASSSPGEANQPQH
TRBV28,TRBJ2-3,ASSLRDTTLSTDTQY
TRBV6-2/TRBV6-3,TRBJ1-2,ASSFTGTPRAGGYT
TRBV7-3,TRBJ2-4,ASSPRGGPALIGKNIQY
TRBV4-2,TRBJ2-5,ASSQGREGTQY
TRBV4-1,TRBJ1-2,ASKPGQGRSFYGYT
TRBV27,TRBJ1-1,ASSPWTANTEAF
TRBV9,TRBJ1-6,ASSVSATNSPLH
TRBV5-1,TRBJ2-2,ASTWNTGELF
TRBV20-1,TRBJ2-1,SAYQGGQF
TRBV11-2,TRBJ1-2,ASSPDGDYGYT